A single sample gave rise to the 29 T cell receptor beta chains below, sequenced in a study of CD8+ T cells in alopecia areata. Treatment here: oral pan-JAK inhibitor, 5-10 mg twice daily. TCR sequencing used cDNA made by reverse transcription of extracted RNA. Here immunoSEQ multiplex PCR was the method, and the copy in TCRdb shows in-frame clones only, minus some. This sample has about 190,000 clones, with less than 65% found just once. The sample was CD4+ T cells sorted from blood, taken at week 24, from a patient treated with tofacitinib. These receptors came from a human donor with alopecia areata.

This clone was detected only once. This sequence joins TRBV5-4 and TRBJ1-1, with TRBD1 identical over 11 bases. Germline-derived CDR1 and CDR2 are SGHNT and YYREEE (reference sequence). The CDR3 has 16 residues. J was trimmed by 4 bases and V by 2 bases; bases with no gene match: 7. The CDR3 nucleotides are TGTGCCAGCAGCTTATCGGTCGGGACAGGGGGCACTGAAGCTTTCTTT. Protein product: CASSLSVGTGGTEAFF.

The rearrangement uses TRBV5-1 and TRBJ1-2; 7 bases match TRBD1. The CDR3 covers 14 residues. After removal of 5 bases from V and 6 bases from J, the junction contained 10 bases not matched to a gene. CDR1 is SGHRS, CDR2 YFSETQ, per germline. CDR3 residues: CASRSGTALDGYTF. CDR3 nucleotide sequence: TGCGCCAGCAGATCCGGGACAGCCTTGGATGGCTACACCTTC.

This clone was detected many times. J is TRBJ2-2 and V is TRBV5-1, with TRBD2 matching 10 bases. Germline V gives CDR1 SGHRS, CDR2 YFSETQ. The CDR3 spans 16 residues. The V gene end was trimmed by 3 bases and the J gene end by 4 bases; junction bases not matched to a gene: 6. CDR3 nucleotide sequence: TGCGCCAGCAGCTCTCAGCGGGGGGGCCGCACCGGGGAGCTGTTTTTT. This codes for CASSSQRGGRTGELFF. Full variable domain (outside the CDR3, taken from reference TRBV5-1 and TRBJ2-2): KAGVTQTPRYLIKTRGQQVTLSCSPISGHRSVSWYQQTPGQGLQFLFEYFSETQRNKGNFPGRFSGRQFSNSRSEMNVSTLELGDSALYLCASSSQRGGRTGELFFGEGSRLTVL.

This clone has only a few counts. The rearrangement links TRBV6-5 to TRBJ1-2; tentative D call: TRBD1 (6 bases). V was clipped by 6 bases and J by 4 bases, with 18 bases between them. The germline V gene has CDR1 MNHEY and CDR2 SVGAGI. The CDR3 length is 15 residues. CDR3 DNA sequence: TGTGCCAGCAGGGAGCAGGGGCGGATCCTCTATGGCTACACCTTC. This translates into CASREQGRILYGYTF.

The CDR3 coding sequence is TGTGCCAGCAGCCCAGGAGGGAGGGACAAGGGTGCTTATGGCTACACCTTC. This gives the protein CASSPGGRDKGAYGYTF. The rearrangement links TRBV4-2 to TRBJ1-2; maybe TRBD1 (6 bases). The CDR3 covers 17 residues. CDR1 is LGHNA, CDR2 YNFKEQ, per germline. Trimming stripped 4 bases from V and 5 bases from J, with 23 bases between.

The gene calls are TRBV5-1 and TRBJ2-1; a possible D gene is TRBD2 (7 bases). The V and J ends lost 0 bases and 10 bases respectively, with 20 bases between them. Germline loops: CDR1 SGHRS, CDR2 YFSETQ. The CDR3 is 16 amino acids. The CDR3 DNA follows: TGCGCCAGCAGCTTGGGGCAAGCCGCGGGGGCTGGGGAGCAGTTCTTC. Translated, it gives CASSLGQAAGAGEQFF.

In its sample, this clone was seen a few times. A read error may account for a junction end that differs from germline. CDR3 DNA: TGTGCCACTAGTCGAGAAGAGACCCAGTACTTC. Protein: CATSREETQYF. The chain joins TRBV19 to TRBJ2-5; D is unresolved. Germline CDR1 LNHDA, CDR2 SQIVND (reference sequence). The CDR3 sequence is 11 residues long.

The gene calls are TRBV29-1 and TRBJ2-7; D unresolved. The CDR3 is 15 residues long. Germline loops: CDR1 SQVTM, CDR2 ANQGSEA. V was shortened by 4 bases and J by 0 bases, with 16 bases between the two germline ends. The CDR3 spells CSVGAPRSSSYEQYF. CDR3 bases: TGCAGCGTTGGTGCGCCTCGGTCCAGCTCCTACGAGCAGTACTTC.

Note on this clone: Within the sample, other DNA sequences also encode this same CDR3. The rearrangement links TRBV4-3 to TRBJ1-4; the D is unclear. Trimming removed 0 bases at V and 4 bases at J, with 6 bases between. Germline assignment: CDR1 LGHNA and CDR2 YSLEER. The CDR3 consists of 14 residues. CDR3 amino acids: CASSQDIVNEKLFF. DNA for the CDR3: TGCGCCAGCAGCCAAGATATCGTTAATGAAAAACTGTTTTTT.

DNA for the CDR3: TGTGCCAGCAGTAATGGACAGTTTTCACTGTTTTTT. Translating gives CASSNGQFSLFF. V is TRBV6-6 and J is TRBJ1-4, with a weak D call TRBD1 (6 bases). This CDR3 has 12 residues. Germline CDR1 and CDR2: MNHNY and SVGAGI (reference sequence). Trimming shortened V by 5 bases and J by 13 bases, and 14 bases separated the two germline ends.

The count of this clone is one. The chain is built from TRBV25-1 and TRBJ2-7; 10 bases are a match to TRBD1. After removal of 5 bases from V and 6 bases from J, the junction contained 10 bases not matched to a gene. The germline CDR1 and CDR2 sequences are MGHDK and SYGVNS. The CDR3 length is 15 residues. The CDR3 sequence is CASSPPGTGAAEQYF. The CDR3 DNA reads as TGTGCCAGCAGTCCTCCCGGGACAGGGGCGGCCGAGCAGTACTTC.

The chain is built from TRBV29-1 and TRBJ2-1; TRBD2 matches 10 bases. The J segment lost 9 bases and the V segment lost 6 bases, leaving 11 bases of the junction unmatched. CDR1 is SQVTM, CDR2 ANQGSEA, per germline. The CDR3 spans 14 residues. In nucleotides, the CDR3 is TGCAGCGTCGCCCCTCTAGCGGGGGCGACTGAGCAGTTCTTC. It codes for CSVAPLAGATEQFF.

The CDR3: CASFSFSRPYEQYF. The CDR3 bases are TGTGCCAGTTTCAGTTTTAGCCGCCCCTACGAGCAGTACTTC. V gene TRBV2 combines with J gene TRBJ2-7; D unclear. The CDR3 consists of 14 residues. V lost 9 bases and J 2 bases, leaving 17 bases between the germline ends. Germline V gives CDR1 SNHLY, CDR2 FYNNEI.

The rearrangement joins TRBV5-1 to TRBJ2-3; the match to TRBD2 covers 12 bases. The J segment lost 3 bases and the V segment lost 4 bases, leaving 6 bases of the junction unmatched. The germline V gene has CDR1 SGHRS and CDR2 YFSETQ. The CDR3 extends over 16 amino acids. The CDR3 bases are TGCGCCAGCAGCGGGGGACTAGCGGGTCCGACAGATACGCAGTATTTT. It encodes CASSGGLAGPTDTQYF.

This clone occurred a few times. This chain connects TRBV6-1 to TRBJ2-7; 8 bases align to TRBD1. CDR1 MNHNS and CDR2 SASEGT come from the germline V gene. This CDR3 has 14 amino acids. V shed 7 bases, J shed 4 bases, and the junction held 9 bases outside the gene matches. Here the CDR3 reads CASNKGQGLYEQYF. The CDR3 DNA is TGTGCCAGCAATAAAGGACAGGGATTATACGAGCAGTACTTC.

As to this clone: The sample carries other DNA sequences with the same CDR3. The chain has TRBV27 and TRBJ2-7, with TRBD2 matching over 8 bases. This CDR3 has 14 residues. The germline gives CDR1 MNHEY, CDR2 SMNVEV (reference sequence). Trimming cost V 3 bases and J 1 base; bases outside gene matches: 2. The CDR3 sequence is CASSLTGGSYEQYF. The CDR3 nucleotides are TGTGCCAGCAGTTTGACGGGGGGGTCCTACGAGCAGTACTTC.

The V call is TRBV2, the J call TRBJ2-6; 8 positions match TRBD1. Germline CDR1 and CDR2: SNHLY and FYNNEI. The V gene end was trimmed by 6 bases and the J gene end by 2 bases; junction bases not matched to a gene: 3. There are 15 residues in the CDR3. CDR3 nucleotides: TGTGCCAGCAGGATGACAGGGGCTGGGGCCAACGTCCTGACTTTC. This encodes CASRMTGAGANVLTF.

This rearrangement joins TRBV27 to TRBJ1-1; D call uncertain. Germline CDR1 MNHEY, CDR2 SMNVEV (reference sequence). The length of the CDR3 is 14 residues. With 6 bases removed from V and 0 bases from J, the gap between germline ends came to 11 bases. This CDR3 is CASRTQTMNTEAFF. CDR3 nucleotide sequence: TGTGCCAGCAGAACCCAGACCATGAACACTGAAGCTTTCTTT.

The V and J genes are TRBV10-1 and TRBJ2-3; D call uncertain. This CDR3 contains 14 residues. Trimming left V 2 bases short and J 0 bases short, with 6 bases between. In germline, CDR1 is WNHNN, CDR2 SYGVQD (reference sequence). The CDR3 spells CASSEKQSTDTQYF. CDR3 nucleotide sequence: TGCGCCAGCAGTGAGAAGCAAAGCACAGATACGCAGTATTTT.

This chain's CDR3 is CANRKQGEKLFF. The CDR3 DNA sequence: TGTGCCAACAGAAAACAGGGGGAAAAACTGTTTTTT. The chain joins TRBV27 to TRBJ1-4; TRBD1 agrees at 7 bases. CDR3 length: 12 amino acids. Looked up from germline, CDR1 is MNHEY and CDR2 is SMNVEV (reference sequence). The junction had 7 bases not matched to a gene; V was cut back by 10 bases and J by 8 bases.

The rearrangement joins TRBV7-2 to TRBJ2-7; D is tentatively TRBD1 or TRBD2 (5 bases each). CDR1 is SGHTA, CDR2 FQGNSA, per germline. With 0 bases removed from V and 4 bases from J, the gap between germline ends came to 10 bases. The CDR3 runs 14 residues. For the CDR3, the DNA is TGTGCCAGCAGCTTAGCGTTGAGGGGTTACGAGCAGTACTTC. Amino acid sequence: CASSLALRGYEQYF.

This rearrangement joins TRBV15 to TRBJ2-2; TRBD2 might be the D (5 bases). The CDR3 has 16 amino acids. CDR1 and CDR2 from the germline V gene are LNHNV and YYDKDF (reference sequence). The V and J ends lost 1 base and 0 bases respectively, with 9 bases between them. As DNA, the CDR3 is TGTGCCACCAGCAGAGCGGGATTCGCGAACACCGGGGAGCTGTTTTTT. The encoded protein is CATSRAGFANTGELFF.

The genes are TRBV5-6 and TRBJ1-4; D remains ambiguous. Germline CDR1 reads SGHDT; CDR2 reads YYEEEE. V shed 3 bases and J shed 0 bases, with 15 bases lying between them. The CDR3 spans 17 residues. The CDR3 region has the DNA TGTGCCAGCAGCTCTCCGACAAAAACCTCAACTAATGAAAAACTGTTTTTT. Translated, it gives CASSSPTKTSTNEKLFF.

The chain combines TRBV18 with TRBJ2-5; 9 bases map to TRBD2. With 3 bases clipped from V and 0 bases from J, the junction kept 2 bases outside the gene matches. Germline loops: CDR1 KGHSH, CDR2 LQKENI. The CDR3 runs to 15 residues. CDR3: CASSPSGGNQETQYF. CDR3 bases: TGTGCCAGCTCACCTAGCGGGGGAAACCAAGAGACCCAGTACTTC. Variable domain in full (rest from reference TRBV18 and TRBJ2-5): NAGVMQNPRHLVRRRGQEARLRCSPMKGHSHVYWYRQLPEEGLKFMVYLQKENIIDESGMPKERFSAEFPKEGPSILRIQQVVRGDSAAYFCASSPSGGNQETQYFGPGTRLLVL.

V is TRBV29-1 and J is TRBJ1-5; weak D call: TRBD1 (6 bases). The CDR3 loop spans 14 amino acids. From germline, CDR1 is SQVTM and CDR2 ANQGSEA. Trimming pared 6 bases from V and 5 bases from J, leaving 17 bases between. In DNA, the CDR3 is TGCAGCGTCCGAACTAGACAGGCTGATCAGCCCCAGCATTTT. Translated: CSVRTRQADQPQHF.

The genes are TRBV29-1 and TRBJ1-4, with D hard to call. CDR1 SQVTM and CDR2 ANQGSEA come from the germline V gene. Trimming left V 7 bases short and J 0 bases short, with 21 bases between. The CDR3 consists of 17 residues. In nucleotides, the CDR3 is TGCAGCGCCTTCGCAAAGGAACGAACTACAACTAATGAAAAACTGTTTTTT. It translates to CSAFAKERTTTNEKLFF.

This sequence joins TRBV2 and TRBJ1-5; 8 bases are a match to TRBD1. After removal of 6 bases from V and 7 bases from J, the junction contained 8 bases not matched to a gene. CDR1 is SNHLY and CDR2 is FYNNEI in the germline V gene. The CDR3 sequence is 14 residues long. The CDR3 DNA follows: TGTGCCAGCAGCGTAGGACAGGGCAGGCAGCCCCAGCATTTT. Amino acids: CASSVGQGRQPQHF.

About this clone itself: The same CDR3 also results from other DNA sequences found in this sample. The chain combines TRBV5-1 with TRBJ1-1; TRBD1 agrees at 7 bases. Germline CDR1 is SGHRS and CDR2 is YFSETQ. J lost 1 base, V lost 0 bases, and 3 bases had no gene match. The CDR3 is 15 residues long. For the CDR3, the DNA is TGCGCCAGCAGCTTGGGCGGGACAGAGAACACTGAAGCTTTCTTT. Translating it yields CASSLGGTENTEAFF.

The chain carries TRBV30 and TRBJ1-2; the match to TRBD1 covers 10 bases. CDR1 GTSNPN and CDR2 SVGIG come from the germline V gene (reference sequence). Trimming cost V 5 bases and J 9 bases; bases outside gene matches: 12. The CDR3 covers 14 residues. The CDR3 DNA reads TGTGCCTGGCTGGGACAGGGGATTGGAAAGAGCTACACCTTC. Protein product: CAWLGQGIGKSYTF.